Listed below are T cell receptor beta chains from one sample, sequenced in a study of beta chain features in type 1 diabetes. Produced via immunoSEQ multiplex PCR; TCRdb's table is partial and in-frame only. The table shows under 200,000 clones, with 7.5% to 10% occurring only once. Sequencing was done on a sample of central memory CD4+ T cells from blood. The receptors were sampled from a man younger than 35 in good health. Both conserved end residues are part of each CDR3. Fields, in order: D gene, clone size, V gene, J gene, CDR3 protein, CDR3 DNA. D genes are given only for firm matches. Clone sizes are given selectively: once, few, many, or a class where the clone is expanded.

>TRBD2|few|TRBV7-3|TRBJ2-7
CASSPTGTSVEQYF
TGTGCCAGCAGCCCCACCGGGACTAGCGTCGAGCAGTACTTC
>TRBD2|NA|TRBV19|TRBJ2-2
CASSMGWSGRVTGELFF
TGTGCCAGTAGTATGGGTTGGAGCGGGAGGGTCACCGGGGAGCTGTTTTTT
>NA|few|TRBV5-1|TRBJ2-5
CASSFQGTETQYF
TGCGCCAGCAGCTTCCAGGGGACAGAGACCCAGTACTTC
>TRBD2|NA|TRBV27|TRBJ2-3
CASSFRAGGDTQYF
TGTGCCAGCAGTTTTCGAGCGGGAGGGGATACGCAGTATTTT
>NA|NA|TRBV5-6|TRBJ2-1
CASSLGSLAGEQFF
TGTGCCAGCAGCTTGGGGTCTCTAGCTGGTGAGCAGTTCTTC
>TRBD2|NA|TRBV30|TRBJ2-1
CAWVPGLAGGLDYNEQFF
TGTGCCTGGGTTCCGGGACTAGCGGGGGGGCTAGACTACAATGAGCAGTTCTTC
>NA|NA|TRBV19|TRBJ2-1
CASTLKWGGYSYNEQFF
TGTGCCAGTACCCTCAAGTGGGGCGGCTACTCCTACAATGAGCAGTTCTTC
>NA|many|TRBV14|TRBJ1-4
CASARGPSNEKLFF
TGTGCCAGCGCGCGGGGGCCAAGTAATGAAAAACTGTTTTTT
>NA|many|TRBV29-1|TRBJ2-1
CSVGGFGTPSNSYNEQFF
TGCAGCGTAGGGGGATTCGGGACCCCGTCAAACTCCTACAATGAGCAGTTCTTC
>TRBD2|NA|TRBV13|TRBJ2-4
CASRRLVAGGPENIQYF
TGTGCCAGCCGCCGGCTTGTAGCGGGAGGGCCCGAAAACATTCAGTACTTC
>NA|few|TRBV7-3|TRBJ2-7
CASSLGGGAYEQYF
TGTGCCAGCAGCTTAGGGGGCGGTGCCTACGAGCAGTACTTC
>TRBD2|few|TRBV2|TRBJ2-2
CASARWGLAGSGELFF
TGTGCCAGCGCCCGTTGGGGGTTAGCGGGTTCGGGGGAGCTGTTTTTT
>NA|once|TRBV18|TRBJ1-1
CASSPPRQNTEAFF
TGTGCCAGCTCACCACCGAGACAGAACACTGAAGCTTTCTTT
>NA|few|TRBV6-5|TRBJ2-1
CAISPLSSYNEQFF
TGTGCCATCAGTCCGCTTAGCTCCTACAATGAGCAGTTCTTC
>TRBD2|many|TRBV28|TRBJ2-7
CASSAGGSYEQYF
TGTGCCAGCTCAGCGGGAGGATCCTACGAGCAGTACTTC
>TRBD2|few|TRBV7-2|TRBJ2-1
CASRIAGGPINEQFF
TGTGCCAGCAGAATAGCGGGAGGGCCGATCAATGAGCAGTTCTTC
>NA|few|TRBV20-1|TRBJ2-5
CSGDSQETQYF
TGCAGTGGGGACTCACAAGAGACCCAGTACTTC
>NA|NA|TRBV6-1|TRBJ2-1
CASSVYNEQFF
TGTGCCAGCAGTGTATACAATGAGCAGTTCTTC